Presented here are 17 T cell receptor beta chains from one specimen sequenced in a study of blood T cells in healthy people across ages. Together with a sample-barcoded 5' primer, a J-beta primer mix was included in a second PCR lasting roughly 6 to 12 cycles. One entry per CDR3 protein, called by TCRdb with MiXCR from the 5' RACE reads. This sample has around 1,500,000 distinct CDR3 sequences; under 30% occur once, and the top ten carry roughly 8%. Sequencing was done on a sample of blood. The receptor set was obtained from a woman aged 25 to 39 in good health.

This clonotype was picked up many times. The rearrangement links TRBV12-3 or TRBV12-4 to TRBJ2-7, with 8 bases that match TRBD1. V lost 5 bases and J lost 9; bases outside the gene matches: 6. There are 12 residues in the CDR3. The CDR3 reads CASSPRTGRQYF. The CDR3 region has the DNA TGTGCCAGCAGTCCTCGGACAGGGCGGCAGTACTTC.

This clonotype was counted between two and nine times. DNA for the CDR3: TGCAGCGTTGGAACTACTAGCGAGCAGTTCTTC. It codes for CSVGTTSEQFF. J is TRBJ2-1 and V is TRBV29-1, with a tentative D call TRBD2 (6 bases). Deletions cut 4 bases from V and 10 bases from J, with 11 bases between. Germline V gene sequence: CDR1 SQVTM, CDR2 ANQGSEA. CDR3 length: 11 residues.

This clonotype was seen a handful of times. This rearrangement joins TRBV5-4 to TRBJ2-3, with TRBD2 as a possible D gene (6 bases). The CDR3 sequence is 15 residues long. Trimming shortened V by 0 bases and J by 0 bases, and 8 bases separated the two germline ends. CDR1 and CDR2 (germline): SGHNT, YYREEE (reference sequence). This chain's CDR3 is CASSLEEGSTDTQYF. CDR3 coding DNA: TGTGCCAGCAGCTTGGAGGAGGGGAGCACAGATACGCAGTATTTT.

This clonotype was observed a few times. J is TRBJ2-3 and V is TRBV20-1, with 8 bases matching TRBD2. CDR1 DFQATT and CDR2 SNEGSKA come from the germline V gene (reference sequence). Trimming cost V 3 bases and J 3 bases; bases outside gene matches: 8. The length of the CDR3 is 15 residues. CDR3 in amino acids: CSASLQRESTDTQYF. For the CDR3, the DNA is TGCAGTGCTAGTCTCCAGCGGGAGTCGACAGATACGCAGTATTTT.

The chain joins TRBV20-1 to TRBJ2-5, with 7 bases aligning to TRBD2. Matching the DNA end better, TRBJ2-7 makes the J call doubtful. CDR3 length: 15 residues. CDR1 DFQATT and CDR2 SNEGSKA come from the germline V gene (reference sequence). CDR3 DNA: TGCAGTGCTAGAGATTCTAGCGGTATGCACTACGAGCAGTACTTC. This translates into CSARDSSGMHYEQYF.

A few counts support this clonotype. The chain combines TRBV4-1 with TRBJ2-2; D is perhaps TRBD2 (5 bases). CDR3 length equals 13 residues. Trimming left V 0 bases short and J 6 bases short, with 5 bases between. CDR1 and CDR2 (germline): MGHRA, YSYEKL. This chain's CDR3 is CASSQERAGELFF. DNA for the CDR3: TGCGCCAGCAGCCAAGAGAGGGCCGGGGAGCTGTTTTTT.

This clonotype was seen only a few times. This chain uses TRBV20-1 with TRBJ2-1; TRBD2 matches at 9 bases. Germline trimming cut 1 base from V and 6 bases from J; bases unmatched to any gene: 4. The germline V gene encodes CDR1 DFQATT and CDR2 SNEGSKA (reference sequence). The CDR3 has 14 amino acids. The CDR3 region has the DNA TGCAGTGCTAGAGGGACTAGCGTTTCCAATGAGCAGTTCTTC. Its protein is CSARGTSVSNEQFF.

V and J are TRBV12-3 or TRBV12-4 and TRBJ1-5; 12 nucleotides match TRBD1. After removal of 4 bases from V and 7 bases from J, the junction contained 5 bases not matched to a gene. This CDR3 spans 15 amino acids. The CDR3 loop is CASSSPGTGGQPQHF. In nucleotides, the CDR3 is TGTGCCAGCAGTTCCCCCGGGACAGGGGGCCAGCCCCAGCATTTT.

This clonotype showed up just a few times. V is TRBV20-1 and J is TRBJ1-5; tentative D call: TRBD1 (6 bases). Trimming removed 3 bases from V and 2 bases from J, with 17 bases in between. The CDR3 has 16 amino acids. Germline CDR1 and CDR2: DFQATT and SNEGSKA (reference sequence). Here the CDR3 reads CSARIPGGAGNQPQHF. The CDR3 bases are TGCAGTGCTAGGATACCCGGGGGGGCTGGCAATCAGCCCCAGCATTTT.

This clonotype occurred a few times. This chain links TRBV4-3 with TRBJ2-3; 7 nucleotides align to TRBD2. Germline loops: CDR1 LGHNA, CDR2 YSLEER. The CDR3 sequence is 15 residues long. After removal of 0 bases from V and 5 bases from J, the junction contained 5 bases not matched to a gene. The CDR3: CASSQDWAGEDTQYF. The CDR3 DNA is TGCGCCAGCAGCCAAGATTGGGCGGGAGAAGATACGCAGTATTTT.

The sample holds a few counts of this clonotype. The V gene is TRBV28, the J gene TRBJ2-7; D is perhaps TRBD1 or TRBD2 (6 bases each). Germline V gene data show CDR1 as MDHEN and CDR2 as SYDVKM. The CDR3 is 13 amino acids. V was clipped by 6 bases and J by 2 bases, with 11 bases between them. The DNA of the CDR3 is TGTGCCAGCAGCGGGGGCGATACCTACGAGCAGTACTTC. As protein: CASSGGDTYEQYF.

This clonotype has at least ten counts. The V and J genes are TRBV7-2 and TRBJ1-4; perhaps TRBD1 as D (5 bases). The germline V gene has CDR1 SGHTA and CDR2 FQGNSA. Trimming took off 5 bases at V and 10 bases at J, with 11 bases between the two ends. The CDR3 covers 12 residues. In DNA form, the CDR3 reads TGTGCCAGCAGCGTCGGGACCGGAAAACTGTTTTTT. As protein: CASSVGTGKLFF.

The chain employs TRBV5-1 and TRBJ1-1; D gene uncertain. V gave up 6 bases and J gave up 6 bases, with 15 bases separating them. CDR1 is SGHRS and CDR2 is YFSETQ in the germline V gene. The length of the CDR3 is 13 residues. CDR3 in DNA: TGCGCCAGCAAGGAGCCCATAGACGCTGAAGCTTTCTTT. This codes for CASKEPIDAEAFF.

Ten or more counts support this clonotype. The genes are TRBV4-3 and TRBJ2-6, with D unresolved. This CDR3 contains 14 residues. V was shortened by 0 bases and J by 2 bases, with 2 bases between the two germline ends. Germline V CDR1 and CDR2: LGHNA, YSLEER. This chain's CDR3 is CASSQEPGANVLTF. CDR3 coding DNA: TGCGCCAGCAGCCAAGAACCTGGGGCCAACGTCCTGACTTTC.

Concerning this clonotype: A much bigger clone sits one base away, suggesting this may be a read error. The CDR3 nucleotides are TGTGCCAGCAACTTGGTACAGAGGAACATTCAGTACTTC. Protein product: CASNLVQRNIQYF. This chain joins TRBV5-5 and TRBJ2-4; no clear D. Germline CDR1 reads SGHKS; CDR2 reads YYEKEE (reference sequence). This CDR3 is 13 amino acids long.

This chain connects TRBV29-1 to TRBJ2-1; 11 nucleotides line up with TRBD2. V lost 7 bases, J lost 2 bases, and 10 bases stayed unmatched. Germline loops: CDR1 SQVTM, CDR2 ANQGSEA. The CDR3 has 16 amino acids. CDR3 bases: TGCAGCGCCGCCAAGCTAGCGGGAGGCACCTACAATGAGCAGTTCTTC. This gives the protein CSAAKLAGGTYNEQFF.

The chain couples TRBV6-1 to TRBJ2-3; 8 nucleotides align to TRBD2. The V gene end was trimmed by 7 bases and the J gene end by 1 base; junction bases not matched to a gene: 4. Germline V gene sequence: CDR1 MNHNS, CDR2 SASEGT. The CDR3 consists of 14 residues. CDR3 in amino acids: CASIQGLGTDTQYF. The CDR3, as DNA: TGTGCCAGCATTCAGGGACTAGGCACAGATACGCAGTATTTT.